Listed here are 6 T cell receptor beta chains from one sample, sequenced in a study of shared clonotypes between healthy human individuals. Profiling relied on immunoSEQ multiplex PCR, and the TCRdb table lists in-frame clones only, not all of them. The profile shows under 2,500,000 clones, approximately 96% of them singletons. Source material: naive CD4+ T cells sorted from blood. Specified subset: CD45RA+ positively selected. Receptors originate from a man between 18 and 35 years old in good health.

This sequence joins TRBV9 and TRBJ2-7; 7 bases agree with TRBD1. The length of the CDR3 is 16 residues. Germline CDR1 and CDR2: SGDLS and YYNGEE. The ends lost 4 bases at V and 0 bases at J; junction bases unmatched: 10. The CDR3 bases are TGTGCCAGCAGCCTTTCGACAGGGAAGAGCTCCTACGAGCAGTACTTC. It specifies CASSLSTGKSSYEQYF.

The V gene is TRBV5-1, the J gene TRBJ1-1, with D possibly TRBD1 on 6 matching bases. This CDR3 comprises 14 residues. Germline loops: CDR1 SGHRS, CDR2 YFSETQ. V was trimmed by 0 bases and J by 4 bases, leaving 10 bases between them. CDR3 nucleotides: TGCGCCAGCAGCTTGGAGGGGGGCCCCACTGAAGCTTTCTTT. Amino acid sequence: CASSLEGGPTEAFF.

The chain has TRBV5-1 and TRBJ1-2; D is ambiguous. V gave up 4 bases and J gave up 3 bases, with 13 bases separating them. This CDR3 is 14 amino acids long. Germline V gene sequence: CDR1 SGHRS, CDR2 YFSETQ. Here the CDR3 DNA reads TGCGCCAGCAGCCTGCTGAGGGTGGACTATGGCTACACCTTC. This codes for CASSLLRVDYGYTF.

The J gene is TRBJ2-2, the V gene TRBV6-5; 7 bases fit TRBD1. The CDR3 is made up of 14 amino acids. Trimming cost V 7 bases and J 3 bases; bases outside gene matches: 5. Germline CDR1 is MNHEY and CDR2 is SVGAGI. The CDR3 loop reads CASTTGQYTGELFF. The CDR3, as DNA: TGTGCCAGCACCACGGGACAGTACACCGGGGAGCTGTTTTTT.

In its sample, this clone was seen once. V gene TRBV13 combines with J gene TRBJ2-7, with a weak D call TRBD1 (5 bases). Germline values: CDR1 PRHDT, CDR2 FYEKMQ (reference sequence). V lost 5 bases, J lost 4 bases, and 9 bases lay in between. The CDR3 is 12 residues long. Written as DNA, the CDR3 is TGTGCCAGCAGCGCCAGGGTATACGAGCAGTACTTC. This sequence encodes CASSARVYEQYF.

CDR3 amino acids: CASSLPAERESTDTQYF. The CDR3 DNA sequence: TGTGCCAGCAGCTTACCGGCGGAGCGGGAGAGCACAGATACGCAGTATTTT. V is TRBV7-8 and J is TRBJ2-3; 8 nucleotides align to TRBD2. This CDR3 region has 17 residues. Germline V CDR1 and CDR2: SGHVS, FQNEAQ. Trimming removed 2 bases from V and 0 bases from J; junction bases left unmatched: 7.